Listed here are 28 T cell receptor beta chains from one sample, sequenced in a study of T cell responses to AZD1222 COVID-19 vaccine. Repertoires were generated with immunoSEQ multiplex PCR, while TCRdb's copy carries only in-frame clones and drops some. The sample lists roughly 67,000 clones; 85% to 90% were seen once. The starting material was peripheral blood, obtained on day 0 of AZD1222 vaccination. Source of these receptors: an adult in good health.

The gene calls are TRBV18 and TRBJ2-1; no reliable D call. The germline V gene has CDR1 KGHSH and CDR2 LQKENI. The length of the CDR3 is 15 residues. The ends were cut back, 4 bases at V and 0 bases at J, with 10 bases in the middle. CDR3 protein: CASSQARSSYNEQFF. Written as DNA, the CDR3 is TGTGCCAGCTCACAGGCTCGGAGCTCCTACAATGAGCAGTTCTTC.

The chain combines TRBV28 with TRBJ1-3, with D hard to call. The germline CDR1 and CDR2 sequences are MDHEN and SYDVKM. Trimming removed 3 bases at V and 2 bases at J, with 8 bases between. The CDR3 runs to 14 residues. CDR3 protein: CASSFTPPGNTIYF. In nucleotides, the CDR3 is TGTGCCAGCAGTTTTACTCCCCCTGGAAACACCATATATTTT.

The gene calls are TRBV5-5 and TRBJ1-5; tentatively, D is TRBD1 (5 bases). CDR1 is SGHKS and CDR2 is YYEKEE in the germline V gene (reference sequence). CDR3 size: 14 residues. V was cut by 2 bases and J by 5 bases, with 11 bases left in between. The CDR3: CASSFFRDDQPQHF. DNA for the CDR3: TGTGCCAGCAGCTTCTTCAGGGACGATCAGCCCCAGCATTTT.

The rearrangement uses TRBV27 and TRBJ2-7; D might be TRBD1 (6 bases). Trimming shortened V by 4 bases and J by 3 bases, and 10 bases separated the two germline ends. The CDR3 has 13 residues. The germline CDR1 and CDR2 sequences are MNHEY and SMNVEV (reference sequence). CDR3 in amino acids: CASSYRTDYEQYF. The CDR3 DNA reads as TGTGCCAGCAGTTACCGGACAGACTACGAGCAGTACTTC.

CDR3 in amino acids: CASRGGVYEQYF. CDR3 sequence (DNA): TGTGCCAGTCGAGGGGGCGTCTACGAGCAGTACTTC. The chain recombines TRBV19 with TRBJ2-7; 7 positions match TRBD1. The CDR3 has 12 residues. Germline CDR1 reads LNHDA; CDR2 reads SQIVND (reference sequence). The V segment lost 8 bases and the J segment 3 bases; nucleotides outside the gene matches: 4.

The CDR3 protein is CASSPYGDGYTF. CDR3 in DNA: TGTGCCAGCTCACCATACGGGGATGGCTACACCTTC. This chain uses TRBV18 with TRBJ1-2; D gene ambiguous. The CDR3 covers 12 residues. V was clipped by 2 bases and J by 6 bases, with 7 bases between them. Looked up from germline, CDR1 is KGHSH and CDR2 is LQKENI.

The chain joins TRBV6-5 to TRBJ1-1; D not certain. Trimming pared 8 bases from V and 4 bases from J, leaving 17 bases between. Germline V CDR1 and CDR2: MNHEY, SVGAGI. This CDR3 has 14 amino acids. CDR3 coding DNA: TGTGCCAGCTCTGCCCCCTCTTCGGTCACTGAAGCTTTCTTT. This gives the protein CASSAPSSVTEAFF.

This chain connects TRBV27 to TRBJ2-7; D remains unclear. Trimming took 5 bases from V and 7 from J, leaving 9 bases between them. The CDR3 length is 11 residues. Germline values: CDR1 MNHEY, CDR2 SMNVEV (reference sequence). This chain's CDR3 is CASSNGAEQYF. The CDR3 bases are TGTGCCAGCAGTAATGGTGCAGAGCAGTACTTC.

The V and J genes are TRBV5-6 and TRBJ2-6; D gene ambiguous. The germline V gene encodes CDR1 SGHDT and CDR2 YYEEEE. The CDR3 length is 16 residues. Trimming removed 0 bases from V and 0 bases from J, with 7 bases in between. CDR3 amino acids: CASSLVRNSGANVLTF. The CDR3 coding sequence is TGTGCCAGCAGCTTGGTGAGGAACTCTGGGGCCAACGTCCTGACTTTC.

This clone was observed a single time. The chain uses TRBV19 and TRBJ1-1; 7 bases are a match to TRBD1. The CDR3 has 16 amino acids. Trimming cost V 2 bases and J 1 base; bases outside gene matches: 7. Germline loops: CDR1 LNHDA, CDR2 SQIVND (reference sequence). For the CDR3, the DNA is TGTGCCAGTAGTATAATGGCAGGGGGAAGGAACACTGAAGCTTTCTTT. Its protein is CASSIMAGGRNTEAFF. The entire variable domain, with the rest obtained from reference TRBV19 and TRBJ1-1, is as follows: DGGITQSPKYLFRKEGQNVTLSCEQNLNHDAMYWYRQDPGQGLRLIYYSQIVNDFQKGDIAEGYSVSREKKESFPLTVTSAQKNPTAFYLCASSIMAGGRNTEAFFGQGTRLTVV.

V and J are TRBV6-5 and TRBJ1-2; D not certain. The germline V gene encodes CDR1 MNHEY and CDR2 SVGAGI. This CDR3 is 11 amino acids long. The V end lost 6 bases, the J end lost 3 bases, and 5 bases lay between the germline ends. The CDR3 sequence is CASSLDYGYTF. The CDR3 coding sequence is TGTGCCAGCAGCCTGGACTATGGCTACACCTTC.

The table lists this clone with a count of one. The chain is built from TRBV7-3 and TRBJ1-1; no definite D call. V was trimmed by 5 bases and J by 2 bases, leaving 9 bases between them. Germline loops: CDR1 SGHTA, CDR2 FQGTGA. The CDR3 is 13 residues long. The CDR3 sequence: CASSPSANTEAFF. As DNA, the CDR3 is TGTGCCAGCAGCCCCTCAGCCAACACTGAAGCTTTCTTT.

The V call is TRBV24-1, the J call TRBJ2-7; D perhaps matches TRBD1 (5 bases). The V end lost 5 bases, the J end lost 5 bases, and 9 bases lay between the germline ends. Per the germline V gene, CDR1 is KGHDR and CDR2 is SFDVKD. The CDR3 covers 12 residues. The CDR3 coding sequence is TGTGCCACCAGTGGGCTAGGGGACGAGCAGTACTTC. Amino acid sequence: CATSGLGDEQYF.

The count of this clone is one. This chain links TRBV12-5 with TRBJ1-1; D is undetermined. Between the trimmed V and J ends, which lost 7 bases and 3 bases, there was a span of 15 bases. From germline, CDR1 is LGHNT and CDR2 FRNRAP. The CDR3 is 14 residues long. CDR3 in amino acids: CASAKREADTEAFF. CDR3 bases: TGTGCTAGTGCCAAAAGGGAGGCGGACACTGAAGCTTTCTTT.

The V call is TRBV5-4, the J call TRBJ2-2, with D tentatively TRBD1 or TRBD2 (5 bases each). The CDR3 sequence is 13 residues long. CDR1 and CDR2 from the germline V gene are SGHNT and YYREEE (reference sequence). V gave up 7 bases and J gave up 6 bases, with 13 bases separating them. The chain's CDR3 is CASGGVSAGELFF. DNA for the CDR3: TGTGCCAGCGGGGGAGTTTCGGCCGGGGAGCTGTTTTTT.

The chain has TRBV10-3 and TRBJ2-3; D not certain. Germline CDR1 and CDR2: ENHRY and SYGVKD. There are 13 residues in the CDR3. V lost 4 bases and J 1 base, leaving 6 bases between the germline ends. The CDR3 DNA sequence: TGTGCCATCAGTGGTGTCCGCACAGATACGCAGTATTTT. As protein: CAISGVRTDTQYF.

The V call is TRBV28, the J call TRBJ1-1; TRBD1 matches 11 bases. Germline V gene sequence: CDR1 MDHEN, CDR2 SYDVKM. CDR3 length: 14 residues. Unmatched junction bases numbered 5, after V lost 7 bases and J lost 4 bases. As DNA, the CDR3 is TGTGCCAGCACCCCCGGGACAGGGGGCACTGAAGCTTTCTTT. Encoded protein: CASTPGTGGTEAFF.

This clone was seen a single time. The chain uses TRBV7-8 and TRBJ2-5; 9 nucleotides line up with TRBD2. The germline V gene encodes CDR1 SGHVS and CDR2 FQNEAQ. The CDR3 extends over 15 amino acids. V lost 5 bases to trimming and J lost 7 bases; unmatched junction nucleotides: 11. The chain's CDR3 is CASSISAGGSGTQYF. The CDR3 DNA reads as TGTGCCAGCAGCATCAGCGCGGGAGGGTCAGGGACCCAGTACTTC.

The chain has TRBV21-1 and TRBJ1-4. TRBV21-1 is shown as a pseudogene. This CDR3 is built from 16 residues. CDR3 protein: CASSKSGEATNEKLFF. In DNA, the CDR3 is TGTGCCAGCAGCAAATCTGGCGAGGCAACTAATGAAAAACTGTTTTTT.

J is TRBJ1-2 and V is TRBV6-2 or TRBV6-3; TRBD1 matches 7 bases. With V trimmed by 2 bases and J by 3 bases, 0 bases remained unmatched. Germline CDR1 and CDR2: MNHEY and SVGEGT. CDR3 length: 13 amino acids. CDR3 loop: CASSYTGDYGYTF. In DNA form, the CDR3 reads TGTGCCAGCAGTTACACAGGGGACTATGGCTACACCTTC.

The gene calls are TRBV7-2 and TRBJ1-5; D remains ambiguous. From germline, CDR1 is SGHTA and CDR2 FQGNSA. The CDR3 runs to 15 residues. Trimming pared 5 bases from V and 4 bases from J, leaving 15 bases between. The CDR3 spells CASSHQDRGNQPQHF. The CDR3 bases are TGTGCCAGCAGCCATCAGGATAGAGGAAATCAGCCCCAGCATTTT.

The CDR3, as DNA: TGCGCCAGCAGCCCTAACAGGGGGAAGCAGTTCTTC. Encoded protein: CASSPNRGKQFF. The rearrangement links TRBV4-1 to TRBJ2-1; 8 nucleotides align to TRBD1. Germline CDR1 reads MGHRA; CDR2 reads YSYEKL. V shed 4 bases and J 11 bases; nucleotides not matched to a gene: 4. This CDR3 contains 12 residues.

This clone was seen only once. This chain links TRBV6-5 with TRBJ2-5; D is unresolved. This CDR3 comprises 13 residues. CDR1 and CDR2 from the germline V gene are MNHEY and SVGAGI. V was trimmed by 0 bases and J by 4 bases, leaving 6 bases between them. Written as DNA, the CDR3 is TGTGCCAGCAGTTACTCATCGATAGAGACCCAGTACTTC. Its protein is CASSYSSIETQYF.

The chain has TRBV2 and TRBJ2-7; TRBD1 matches at 9 bases. This CDR3 is built from 12 residues. CDR1 and CDR2 (germline): SNHLY, FYNNEI. V shed 7 bases and J 6 bases; nucleotides not matched to a gene: 4. CDR3 sequence: CASMRTGAEQYF. CDR3 in DNA: TGTGCCAGCATGAGGACAGGGGCCGAGCAGTACTTC.

The chain recombines TRBV6-2 or TRBV6-3 with TRBJ2-2, with a tentative D call TRBD1 (6 bases). Trimming pared 4 bases from V and 4 bases from J, leaving 13 bases between. The V gene's germline CDR1 is MNHEY and CDR2 SVGEGT. The CDR3 contains 15 residues. Written as DNA, the CDR3 is TGTGCCAGCAGTTTGGGACAAGACAGCACCGGGGAGCTGTTTTTT. Its protein is CASSLGQDSTGELFF.

In this sample, this clone turned up once. This rearrangement joins TRBV2 to TRBJ1-5; 10 bases are shared with TRBD1. The CDR3 has 14 residues. Germline CDR1 reads SNHLY; CDR2 reads FYNNEI. The J segment lost 5 bases and the V segment lost 3 bases, leaving 1 base of the junction unmatched. DNA of the CDR3: TGTGCCAGCAGTGATGGGACAGGGGATCAGCCCCAGCATTTT. Translating it yields CASSDGTGDQPQHF.

The gene calls are TRBV5-1 and TRBJ1-5; weak D call: TRBD1 (5 bases). The V and J ends lost 1 base and 4 bases respectively, with 6 bases between them. The germline V gene has CDR1 SGHRS and CDR2 YFSETQ. This CDR3 has 13 amino acids. CDR3 sequence reads: CASSLTGNQPQHF. The CDR3 bases are TGCGCCAGCAGCTTGACAGGTAATCAGCCCCAGCATTTT.

The rearrangement uses TRBV7-3 and TRBJ1-1, with TRBD1 as a possible D gene (6 bases). The CDR3 has 15 residues. Trimming pared 5 bases from V and 0 bases from J, leaving 13 bases between. In germline, CDR1 is SGHTA, CDR2 FQGTGA. DNA of the CDR3: TGTGCCAGCAGCCTCGAAGGGGGGGTGAACACTGAAGCTTTCTTT. The encoded protein is CASSLEGGVNTEAFF. Filled out from reference TRBV7-3 and TRBJ1-1, the complete variable domain reads GAGVSQTPSNKVTEKGKYVELRCDPISGHTALYWYRQSLGQGPEFLIYFQGTGAADDSGLPNDRFFAVRPEGSVSTLKIQRTERGDSAVYLCASSLEGGVNTEAFFGQGTRLTVV.